The 30 T cell receptor beta chains reported below all come from one sample, sequenced in a study of patients and donors after allogeneic stem cell transplantation. A single record per CDR3 protein comes from TCRdb applying MiXCR to the RT-PCR reads. The table includes hundreds of thousands of distinct CDR3 sequences, approximately 16% detected once. The sample comprised blood, either unsorted or a sorted T cell fraction (not recorded which). The receptors come from a human donor who was either an allogeneic HSCT recipient or a stem cell or donor lymphocyte infusion donor (not recorded which). It is not recorded whose cells these are; they may come from a transplant donor.

The chain joins TRBV5-5 to TRBJ1-3; D not certain. With 4 bases removed from V and 0 bases from J, the gap between germline ends came to 11 bases. The CDR3 sequence is 15 residues long. Germline V gives CDR1 SGHKS, CDR2 YYEKEE (reference sequence). The CDR3 DNA follows: TGTGCCAGCAGCGGATCGTTTCGCTCTGGAAACACCATATATTTT. Translating it yields CASSGSFRSGNTIYF.

The chain carries TRBV7-9 and TRBJ1-5; D unresolved. V lost 2 bases to trimming and J lost 7 bases, with 15 bases between them. CDR1 and CDR2 from the germline V gene are SEHNR and FQNEAQ (reference sequence). The CDR3 loop spans 15 amino acids. In DNA, the CDR3 is TGTGCCAGCAGCTTAATACCCCTATTAGAACAGCCCCAGCATTTT. Translation: CASSLIPLLEQPQHF.

This clonotype has at least ten counts. The J gene is TRBJ1-4, the V gene TRBV12-3 or TRBV12-4, with D perhaps matching TRBD1 (5 bases). This CDR3 contains 16 residues. V shed 5 bases and J shed 4 bases, with 17 bases lying between them. This CDR3 is CASSPRLRGGNEKLFF. Written as DNA, the CDR3 is TGTGCCAGCAGTCCAAGACTACGGGGGGGTAATGAAAAACTGTTTTTT.

The rearrangement links TRBV30 to TRBJ1-1; D is uncertain. Trimming removed 0 bases at V and 4 bases at J, with 15 bases between. The CDR3 runs to 15 residues. Germline values: CDR1 GTSNPN, CDR2 SVGIG (reference sequence). The CDR3 DNA sequence: TGTGCCTGGAGTGTAGTTGGGCCCTGGGGCACTGAAGCTTTCTTT. Protein sequence: CAWSVVGPWGTEAFF.

The J gene is TRBJ1-3, the V gene TRBV30, with D perhaps matching TRBD1 (6 bases). Trimming pared 5 bases from V and 0 bases from J, leaving 14 bases between. Looked up from germline, CDR1 is GTSNPN and CDR2 is SVGIG (reference sequence). The CDR3 contains 15 residues. The CDR3 nucleotides are TGTGCCTGGGCGACAGGAGAATTCTCTGGAAACACCATATATTTT. Amino acid sequence: CAWATGEFSGNTIYF.

This clonotype has only a few counts. V usage is TRBV30 and J usage is TRBJ1-3; no clear D gene. The V gene lost 0 bases and the J gene lost 4 bases, with 7 bases spanning the gap. The germline gives CDR1 GTSNPN, CDR2 SVGIG (reference sequence). The CDR3 extends over 13 amino acids. The CDR3 nucleotides read TGTGCCTGGAGTGTACGACCCGGAAACACCATATATTTT. Translation gives CAWSVRPGNTIYF.

This clonotype was counted between two and nine times. V and J are TRBV5-1 and TRBJ2-3; 10 bases are a match to TRBD2. CDR1 is SGHRS and CDR2 is YFSETQ in the germline V gene. The CDR3 is 18 amino acids. J was trimmed by 2 bases and V by 4 bases; bases with no gene match: 13. CDR3 sequence reads: CASSTYAWGTSATDTQYF. CDR3 bases: TGCGCCAGCAGCACATACGCCTGGGGGACTAGCGCCACAGATACGCAGTATTTT.

The chain joins TRBV7-9 to TRBJ1-1, with D perhaps matching TRBD1 (6 bases). The CDR3 sequence is 16 residues long. The germline gives CDR1 SEHNR, CDR2 FQNEAQ (reference sequence). V dropped 4 bases and J dropped 2 bases, with 17 bases sitting between them. CDR3 sequence (DNA): TGTGCCAGCAGCTCCTTCGGGGGGGGCGCAAACACTGAAGCTTTCTTT. Translation: CASSSFGGGANTEAFF. Drawing the rest from reference TRBV7-9 and TRBJ1-1, the complete variable domain is DTGVSQNPRHKITKRGQNVTFRCDPISEHNRLYWYRQTLGQGPEFLTYFQNEAQLEKSRLLSDRFSAERPKGSFSTLEIQRTEQGDSAMYLCASSSFGGGANTEAFFGQGTRLTVV.

The sample holds many counts of this clonotype. The chain joins TRBV7-3 to TRBJ2-3, with D perhaps TRBD2 (6 bases). The CDR3 covers 15 residues. From germline, CDR1 is SGHTA and CDR2 FQGTGA. The V end lost 3 bases, the J end lost 2 bases, and 12 bases lay between the germline ends. The CDR3 nucleotides are TGTGCCAGCAGCTTGGGTAGCGGTCCCACAGATACGCAGTATTTT. Amino acids: CASSLGSGPTDTQYF.

This clonotype has just a few counts. The chain uses TRBV18 and TRBJ2-7, with D maybe TRBD1 (6 bases). The CDR3 consists of 13 residues. The germline V gene encodes CDR1 KGHSH and CDR2 LQKENI. Trimming took 5 bases from V and 6 from J, leaving 14 bases between them. Here the CDR3 DNA reads TGTGCCAGCTCAACGGGGACAATGGGCGAGCAGTACTTC. Protein product: CASSTGTMGEQYF.

This rearrangement joins TRBV6-5 to TRBJ1-1, with D perhaps matching TRBD1 (5 bases). The CDR3 runs 14 residues. The germline V and J ends were trimmed by 2 bases and 10 bases, with 17 bases remaining between them. The germline CDR1 and CDR2 sequences are MNHEY and SVGAGI. Written as DNA, the CDR3 is TGTGCCAGCAGTTACACCGTCCTGGGGGGAACAGCTTTCTTT. Protein: CASSYTVLGGTAFF.

This clonotype appeared a few times. The chain is built from TRBV15 and TRBJ2-1; 10 bases line up with TRBD2. The V and J ends lost 5 bases and 3 bases, in that order; junction bases with no gene match: 7. CDR3 length: 16 amino acids. CDR1 and CDR2 from the germline V gene are LNHNV and YYDKDF (reference sequence). CDR3 DNA sequence: TGTGCCACCAGCGGGGGAGGACTAGCGGACTACAATGAGCAGTTCTTC. It translates to CATSGGGLADYNEQFF.

This sequence joins TRBV14 and TRBJ1-1; D not certain. V was pared by 4 bases and J by 5 bases, with 8 bases between. The CDR3 has 12 amino acids. Germline V gene data show CDR1 as SGHDN and CDR2 as FVKESK. The CDR3: CASSLVYTEAFF. The DNA of the CDR3 is TGTGCCAGCAGCCTCGTGTATACTGAAGCTTTCTTT.

This clonotype turned up a few times. The chain recombines TRBV11-2 with TRBJ2-5, with D unresolved. This CDR3 region has 15 residues. The V and J ends lost 5 bases and 0 bases respectively, with 13 bases between them. Germline CDR1 is SGHAT and CDR2 is FQNNGV. The CDR3 bases are TGTGCCAGCAGCCACAGAACCTGGTACCAAGAGACCCAGTACTTC. Translation gives CASSHRTWYQETQYF.

V and J are TRBV4-3 and TRBJ2-7; the D gene is possibly TRBD2 (6 bases). The V end lost 0 bases, the J end lost 0 bases, and 15 bases lay between the germline ends. Germline CDR1 and CDR2: LGHNA and YSLEER. The CDR3 totals 17 residues. CDR3 DNA sequence: TGCGCCAGCAGCCAAGAGGCGGGACCGCCGATCTCCTACGAGCAGTACTTC. Amino acids: CASSQEAGPPISYEQYF.

The chain has TRBV27 and TRBJ2-3; 9 nucleotides agree with TRBD2. Germline lookup yields CDR1 MNHEY and CDR2 SMNVEV (reference sequence). The CDR3 spans 16 residues. V shed 1 base and J 6 bases; nucleotides not matched to a gene: 8. The CDR3 reads CASSLWGGGAADTQYF. CDR3 DNA: TGTGCCAGCAGTTTATGGGGCGGGGGGGCCGCGGATACGCAGTATTTT.

The chain combines TRBV30 with TRBJ2-1; D unresolved. The germline CDR1 and CDR2 sequences are GTSNPN and SVGIG (reference sequence). CDR3 size: 13 residues. V gave up 4 bases and J gave up 9 bases, with 16 bases separating them. The CDR3 loop is CAWISLVGSEQFF. For the CDR3, the DNA is TGTGCCTGGATCAGTCTAGTGGGAAGTGAGCAGTTCTTC.

This chain joins TRBV15 and TRBJ2-1, with D possibly being TRBD2 (6 bases). Germline lookup yields CDR1 LNHNV and CDR2 YYDKDF (reference sequence). This CDR3 is built from 16 residues. V lost 5 bases, J lost 0 bases, and 14 bases lay in between. Written as DNA, the CDR3 is TGTGCCACCAGCCGTGGCGGGACCATCTCCTACAATGAGCAGTTCTTC. This sequence encodes CATSRGGTISYNEQFF.

The rearrangement uses TRBV24-1 and TRBJ2-5; 15 bases agree with TRBD2. Germline-derived CDR1 and CDR2 are KGHDR and SFDVKD. CDR3 length equals 18 residues. V was clipped by 4 bases and J by 5 bases; unmatched bases: 10. The CDR3 DNA sequence: TGTGCCACCAGTGACCGAGGACTAGCGGGAGGGACGTGGGAGACCCAGTACTTC. Encoded protein: CATSDRGLAGGTWETQYF.

This clonotype turned up a few times. The chain is built from TRBV6-1 and TRBJ1-2, with D possibly being TRBD1 (5 bases). This CDR3 is 14 amino acids long. Germline-derived CDR1 and CDR2 are MNHNS and SASEGT. The ends were cut back, 1 base at V and 4 bases at J, with 10 bases in the middle. This CDR3 reads CASSEGGRAYGYTF. The CDR3 DNA sequence: TGTGCCAGCAGTGAAGGAGGCAGGGCCTATGGCTACACCTTC.

The chain uses TRBV20-1 and TRBJ2-7; the D is unclear. Germline V gene sequence: CDR1 DFQATT, CDR2 SNEGSKA (reference sequence). This CDR3 contains 14 residues. The V end lost 5 bases, the J end lost 2 bases, and 16 bases lay between the germline ends. The CDR3 nucleotides read TGCAGTGCTGCAAGGCAGGCCGATACCTACGAGCAGTACTTC. Amino acids: CSAARQADTYEQYF.

This clonotype turned up a few times. The genes are TRBV18 and TRBJ2-7; 13 bases line up with TRBD2. CDR1 KGHSH and CDR2 LQKENI come from the germline V gene. The trim removed 3 bases at V and 3 bases at J, leaving 2 bases unmatched. The CDR3 has 15 amino acids. The CDR3 DNA sequence: TGTGCCAGCTCACCCCGGACTAGCGGGGGCTACGAGCAGTACTTC. Its translation: CASSPRTSGGYEQYF.

This clonotype was counted between two and nine times. The chain joins TRBV4-2 to TRBJ2-1; TRBD2 aligns across 12 bases. This CDR3 region has 17 residues. V shed 2 bases, J shed 4 bases, and the junction held 6 bases outside the gene matches. Per germline, CDR1 LGHNA and CDR2 YNFKEQ. CDR3 nucleotide sequence: TGTGCCAGCAGCCAATCCCTTGGGACTAGCGGGTACAATGAGCAGTTCTTC. Translation: CASSQSLGTSGYNEQFF.

The chain is built from TRBV7-8 and TRBJ2-1, with 7 bases lining up with TRBD2. Germline CDR1 reads SGHVS; CDR2 reads FQNEAQ. With 4 bases clipped from V and 10 bases from J, the junction kept 7 bases outside the gene matches. CDR3 size: 13 residues. Here the CDR3 reads CASSWGFGGEQFF. In DNA form, the CDR3 reads TGTGCCAGCAGCTGGGGGTTCGGGGGGGAGCAGTTCTTC.

V usage is TRBV5-1 and J usage is TRBJ2-7; either TRBD1 or TRBD2 may supply D (5 bases each). Trimming took 1 base from V and 0 from J, leaving 8 bases between them. This CDR3 region has 14 residues. The germline V gene encodes CDR1 SGHRS and CDR2 YFSETQ. The CDR3 is CASSLIGTSYEQYF. The CDR3 DNA reads as TGCGCCAGCAGCTTGATTGGGACCTCCTACGAGCAGTACTTC.

The genes are TRBV2 and TRBJ2-5, with D possibly matching TRBD2 (6 bases). Germline V lookup: CDR1 SNHLY, CDR2 FYNNEI. V gave up 1 base and J gave up 4 bases, with 13 bases separating them. The CDR3 consists of 15 residues. In DNA form, the CDR3 reads TGTGCCAGCAGTGAAGGAGGGCGGGGTTCAGAGACCCAGTACTTC. Protein product: CASSEGGRGSETQYF.

The table lists this clonotype with a few counts. The chain couples TRBV12-3 or TRBV12-4 to TRBJ2-3; TRBD2 might be the D (7 bases). V lost 7 bases and J 2 bases, leaving 19 bases between the germline ends. The CDR3 runs 16 residues. The CDR3, as DNA: TGTGCCAGCATCCGGACGGGGAGGGGGTCCACAGATACGCAGTATTTT. As protein: CASIRTGRGSTDTQYF.

The chain couples TRBV6-1 to TRBJ2-2; 8 bases map to TRBD1. The CDR3 is 13 residues long. CDR1 is MNHNS and CDR2 is SASEGT in the germline V gene. Trimming at V came to 4 bases and at J to 7 bases, leaving 2 bases not matched to a gene. CDR3: CASSAQGVGELFF. The CDR3 nucleotides read TGTGCCAGCAGTGCACAGGGGGTCGGGGAGCTGTTTTTT.

This clonotype turned up a few times. This chain uses TRBV3-1 with TRBJ2-7, with D uncertain. The CDR3 is 11 amino acids. Between the trimmed V and J ends, which lost 4 bases and 5 bases, there was a span of 6 bases. Germline CDR1 LGHDT, CDR2 YNNKEL (reference sequence). CDR3 DNA: TGTGCCAGCAGCCTGTATCACGAGCAGTACTTC. It encodes CASSLYHEQYF.

The V call is TRBV13, the J call TRBJ2-2; tentatively, D is TRBD1 (6 bases). V was clipped by 6 bases and J by 9 bases, with 11 bases between them. The CDR3 runs 12 residues. Per germline, CDR1 PRHDT and CDR2 FYEKMQ (reference sequence). The CDR3 spells CASSNQGWELFF. CDR3 DNA: TGTGCCAGCAGTAATCAGGGGTGGGAGCTGTTTTTT.